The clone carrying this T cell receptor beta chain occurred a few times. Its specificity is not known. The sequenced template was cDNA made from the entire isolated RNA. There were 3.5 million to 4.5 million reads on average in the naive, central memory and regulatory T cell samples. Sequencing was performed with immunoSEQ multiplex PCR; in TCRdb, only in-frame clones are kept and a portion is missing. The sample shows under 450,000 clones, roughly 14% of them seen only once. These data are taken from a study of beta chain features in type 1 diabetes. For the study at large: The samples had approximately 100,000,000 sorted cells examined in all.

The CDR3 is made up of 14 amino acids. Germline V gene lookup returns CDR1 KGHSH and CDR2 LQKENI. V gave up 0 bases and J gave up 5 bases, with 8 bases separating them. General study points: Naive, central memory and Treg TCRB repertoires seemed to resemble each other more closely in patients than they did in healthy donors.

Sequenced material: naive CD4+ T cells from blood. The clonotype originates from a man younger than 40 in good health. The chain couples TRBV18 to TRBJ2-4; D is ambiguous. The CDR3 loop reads CASSPPVAENIQYF. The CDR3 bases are TGTGCCAGCTCACCACCGGTCGCGGAAAACATTCAGTACTTC.